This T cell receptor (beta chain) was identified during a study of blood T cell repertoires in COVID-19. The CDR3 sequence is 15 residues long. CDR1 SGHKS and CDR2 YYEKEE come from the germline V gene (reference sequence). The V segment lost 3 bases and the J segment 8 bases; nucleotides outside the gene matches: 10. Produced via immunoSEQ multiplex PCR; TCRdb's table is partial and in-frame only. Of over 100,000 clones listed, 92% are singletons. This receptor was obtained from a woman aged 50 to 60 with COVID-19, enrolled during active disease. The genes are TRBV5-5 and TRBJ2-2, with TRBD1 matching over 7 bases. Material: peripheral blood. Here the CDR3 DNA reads TGTGCCAGCAGCTCCATACAGGGGTCTTGGGGGGAGCTGTTTTTT. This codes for CASSSIQGSWGELFF.